The 26 T cell receptor beta chains presented below share a single source sample, sequenced in a study of T cells after yellow fever vaccination. One entry per CDR3 protein results from TCRdb running MiXCR on the 5' RACE reads. This sample yields about 220,000 distinct CDR3 sequences, of which 2.5% to 3.5% are seen a single time; about 3% belongs to the top ten. Specimen: CD4+ T cells sorted from PBMCs, collected 10 days after the yellow fever booster vaccination. These receptors were taken from a man between 18 and 35 years old who received the YFV17D yellow fever vaccine.

This chain joins TRBV20-1 and TRBJ2-2; D gene uncertain. Germline V CDR1 and CDR2: DFQATT, SNEGSKA (reference sequence). There are 13 residues in the CDR3. Trimming shortened V by 3 bases and J by 4 bases, and 9 bases separated the two germline ends. Here the CDR3 DNA reads TGCAGTGCTAGTTTCAGTGGCACCGGGGAGCTGTTTTTT. It specifies CSASFSGTGELFF.

This clonotype showed up just a few times. V gene TRBV28 combines with J gene TRBJ2-7, with 8 bases matching TRBD2. The length of the CDR3 is 14 residues. V shed 7 bases, J shed 2 bases, and the junction held 7 bases outside the gene matches. In germline, CDR1 is MDHEN, CDR2 SYDVKM. The CDR3 region is CASIGAGGTYEQYV. CDR3 nucleotide sequence: TGTGCCAGCATAGGGGCGGGGGGAACCTACGAGCAGTACGTC.

This clonotype was seen at least ten times. The chain carries TRBV7-6 and TRBJ2-1, with 12 bases aligning to TRBD2. The CDR3 has 16 amino acids. Germline V CDR1 and CDR2: SGHVS, FNYEAQ. The V segment lost 5 bases and the J segment 3 bases; nucleotides outside the gene matches: 5. DNA of the CDR3: TGTGCCAGCAGCCCTAGCGGGGGGGCCGGCTACAATGAGCAGTTCTTC. Its translation: CASSPSGGAGYNEQFF.

This clonotype was seen ten or more times. The chain carries TRBV2 and TRBJ1-2; D is ambiguous. CDR3 size: 15 residues. Germline-derived CDR1 and CDR2 are SNHLY and FYNNEI. The V gene lost 6 bases and the J gene lost 7 bases, with 21 bases spanning the gap. Here the CDR3 DNA reads TGTGCCAGCAGCCCCAAAACATATCATTCCCTTGGCTACACCTTC. This codes for CASSPKTYHSLGYTF.

V and J are TRBV29-1 and TRBJ2-5, with 8 positions matching TRBD1. The CDR3 has 12 amino acids. Germline V gene data show CDR1 as SQVTM and CDR2 as ANQGSEA. Trimming cost V 4 bases and J 4 bases; bases outside gene matches: 2. This CDR3 is CSVATGGETQYF. The CDR3 bases are TGCAGCGTTGCCACAGGGGGAGAGACCCAGTACTTC.

This clonotype has a handful of counts. The CDR3 reads CASSLSTEGRPQHF. The CDR3 nucleotides read TGTGCCAGCAGTTTATCGACGGAGGGGAGGCCCCAGCATTTT. The chain is built from TRBV27 and TRBJ1-5; D perhaps matches TRBD1 (5 bases). Germline-derived CDR1 and CDR2 are MNHEY and SMNVEV (reference sequence). V lost 0 bases and J lost 9, with 12 bases in between. This CDR3 is 14 amino acids long.

This clonotype has ten or more counts. V is TRBV6-1 and J is TRBJ1-2, with TRBD1 identical over 8 bases. The CDR3 sequence is 13 residues long. V lost 10 bases to trimming and J lost 3 bases; unmatched junction nucleotides: 7. CDR1 is MNHNS and CDR2 is SASEGT in the germline V gene. CDR3 in DNA: TGTGCCACCCGACAGGGGATCGACTATGGCTACACCTTC. This codes for CATRQGIDYGYTF.

This clonotype was seen ten or more times. The chain employs TRBV7-2 and TRBJ2-5, with 9 bases fitting TRBD2. The junction had 14 bases not matched to a gene; V was cut back by 3 bases and J by 9 bases. This CDR3 contains 16 residues. Germline V gene lookup returns CDR1 SGHTA and CDR2 FQGNSA. The CDR3 loop is CASSFTPDIGGRAQYF. In DNA form, the CDR3 reads TGTGCCAGCAGCTTTACCCCCGATATCGGCGGGAGGGCCCAGTACTTC.

In its sample, this clonotype was seen many times. The gene calls are TRBV5-1 and TRBJ2-3; D gene ambiguous. Germline V gene data show CDR1 as SGHRS and CDR2 as YFSETQ. This CDR3 contains 14 residues. The V end was cut by 4 bases, the J end by 0 bases, with 9 bases between. The CDR3 here is CASSRTPSTDTQYF. The CDR3, as DNA: TGCGCCAGCAGCCGCACACCGAGCACAGATACGCAGTATTTT. The whole variable domain, remainder taken from reference TRBV5-1 and TRBJ2-3, is KAGVTQTPRYLIKTRGQQVTLSCSPISGHRSVSWYQQTPGQGLQFLFEYFSETQRNKGNFPGRFSGRQFSNSRSEMNVSTLELGDSALYLCASSRTPSTDTQYFGPGTRLTVL.

At least ten counts were recorded for this clonotype. CDR3 bases: TGTGCCAGCACCTCACGTTACAATGAGCAGTTCTTC. It yields the protein CASTSRYNEQFF. The genes are TRBV6-5 and TRBJ2-1; D is unclear. The CDR3 has 12 amino acids. The ends were cut back, 7 bases at V and 4 bases at J, with 8 bases in the middle. Germline CDR1 MNHEY, CDR2 SVGAGI.

This clonotype appeared many times. The rearrangement uses TRBV30 and TRBJ2-1; D call uncertain. CDR3 length equals 14 residues. V lost 0 bases and J 7 bases, leaving 13 bases between the germline ends. Germline V lookup: CDR1 GTSNPN, CDR2 SVGIG (reference sequence). The CDR3 loop reads CAWSVRFWDNEQFF. Written as DNA, the CDR3 is TGTGCCTGGAGTGTACGATTTTGGGATAATGAGCAGTTCTTC.

This clonotype showed up just a few times. The junction differs from germline at one of its ends, possibly a read error. The V and J genes are TRBV12-3 or TRBV12-4 and TRBJ2-3; possibly TRBD2 for D (6 bases). The CDR3 has 14 amino acids. The CDR3 is CASSLAARRDTQYF. The CDR3 region has the DNA TGTGCCAGCAGCTTAGCGGCCCGGAGGGATACGCAGTATTTT.

This clonotype showed up many times. The chain uses TRBV5-6 and TRBJ2-7; 8 positions match TRBD1. The germline V gene has CDR1 SGHDT and CDR2 YYEEEE. The CDR3 loop spans 13 amino acids. The V segment lost 7 bases and the J segment 0 bases; nucleotides outside the gene matches: 3. This CDR3 is CASGDRGSYEQYF. For the CDR3, the DNA is TGTGCCAGCGGAGACAGGGGCTCCTACGAGCAGTACTTC.

This clonotype was seen many times. V gene TRBV7-3 combines with J gene TRBJ2-5; D unresolved. The CDR3 spans 15 residues. CDR1 and CDR2 from the germline V gene are SGHTA and FQGTGA. Trimming removed 1 base at V and 0 bases at J, with 9 bases between. DNA for the CDR3: TGTGCCAGCAGCTTAATGGGTTTGTACCAAGAGACCCAGTACTTC. As protein: CASSLMGLYQETQYF.

V usage is TRBV24-1 and J usage is TRBJ2-3; tentative D call: TRBD1 (6 bases). The V gene's germline CDR1 is KGHDR and CDR2 SFDVKD. V gave up 2 bases and J gave up 7 bases, with 12 bases separating them. This CDR3 contains 14 residues. CDR3 sequence (DNA): TGTGCCACCAGTGATTCACAGGGTGTGCATACGCAGTATTTT. Protein: CATSDSQGVHTQYF.

This clonotype was seen ten or more times. The V call is TRBV6-5, the J call TRBJ2-1; 8 nucleotides line up with TRBD2. Unmatched junction bases numbered 9, after V lost 8 bases and J lost 6 bases. CDR3 length: 14 residues. In germline, CDR1 is MNHEY, CDR2 SVGAGI. The CDR3, as DNA: TGTGCCAGCGGGGGGATAGCGGGGTCCAATGAGCAGTTCTTC. It translates to CASGGIAGSNEQFF.

In this sample, this clonotype turned up a few times. This sequence joins TRBV20-1 and TRBJ1-1; D call uncertain. Germline CDR1 and CDR2: DFQATT and SNEGSKA (reference sequence). This CDR3 comprises 13 residues. Trimming pared 4 bases from V and 13 bases from J, leaving 22 bases between. The CDR3 loop reads CSATIMRVANGFF. CDR3 nucleotides: TGCAGTGCTACGATCATGCGGGTGGCTAATGGTTTCTTT.

In this sample, this clonotype turned up many times. The chain is built from TRBV6-1 and TRBJ1-4; no clear D. Trimming removed 6 bases at V and 0 bases at J, with 8 bases between. The CDR3 contains 14 residues. Germline V gene data show CDR1 as MNHNS and CDR2 as SASEGT. The DNA for the CDR3 is TGTGCCAGCAGCCCCGGGACAACTAATGAAAAACTGTTTTTT. Protein product: CASSPGTTNEKLFF.

The chain combines TRBV7-9 with TRBJ1-2, with 9 bases fitting TRBD1. Per the germline V gene, CDR1 is SEHNR and CDR2 is FQNEAQ (reference sequence). V lost 1 base to trimming and J lost 3 bases; unmatched junction nucleotides: 3. The CDR3 runs to 15 residues. CDR3: CASSLEGTGYYGYTF. The CDR3 nucleotides are TGTGCCAGCAGCTTAGAAGGGACAGGGTACTATGGCTACACCTTC.

This clonotype was seen a handful of times. The chain recombines TRBV19 with TRBJ1-5; 7 positions agree with TRBD1. There are 14 residues in the CDR3. Trimming removed 3 bases from V and 1 base from J; junction bases left unmatched: 0. Germline CDR1 reads LNHDA; CDR2 reads SQIVND (reference sequence). The CDR3 DNA sequence: TGTGCCAGTAGTATGGGACAGAGCAATCAGCCCCAGCATTTT. It is translated as CASSMGQSNQPQHF.

This clonotype was counted many times. The gene calls are TRBV10-3 and TRBJ2-5, with D unclear. Trimming took off 4 bases at V and 7 bases at J, with 16 bases between the two ends. Germline V gene data show CDR1 as ENHRY and CDR2 as SYGVKD. This CDR3 has 14 residues. CDR3 region: CAISGPPDVRTQYF. In DNA, the CDR3 is TGTGCCATCAGTGGTCCACCGGACGTGAGGACCCAGTACTTC.

This clonotype was seen a few times. The chain employs TRBV6-5 and TRBJ2-2; no firm D call. V was trimmed by 5 bases and J by 0 bases, leaving 7 bases between them. Germline CDR1 MNHEY, CDR2 SVGAGI. The CDR3 runs 14 residues. CDR3 amino acids: CASSTIANTGELFF. The CDR3 DNA sequence: TGTGCCAGCAGTACTATAGCGAACACCGGGGAGCTGTTTTTT.

This clonotype was detected ten times or more. CDR3 in DNA: TGTGCCAGCAGCTTAGCTAGCGGAAGCACAGATACGCAGTATTTT. This translates into CASSLASGSTDTQYF. V and J are TRBV7-2 and TRBJ2-3; perhaps TRBD2 as D (6 bases). Between the trimmed V and J ends, which lost 0 bases and 0 bases, there was a span of 7 bases. The CDR3 has 15 residues. Germline assignment: CDR1 SGHTA and CDR2 FQGNSA.

This clonotype came up many times. At one boundary the junction diverges from the germline segment, which might be a read error. V and J are TRBV7-7 and TRBJ2-5; D is perhaps TRBD1 or TRBD2 (6 bases each). Germline CDR1 and CDR2: SSHAT and FNYEAQ (reference sequence). CDR3 length: 15 residues. CDR3 nucleotides: TGTGCTAGCAGCCGATCGTTGAGGGGGGCGGAGACCCAGTACTTC. It specifies CASSRSLRGAETQYF. Together with reference TRBV7-7 and TRBJ2-5, the CDR3 gives the full variable domain: GAGVSQSPRYKVTKRGQDVTLRCDPISSHATLYWYQQALGQGPEFLTYFNYEAQPDKSGLPSDRFSAERPEGSISTLTIQRTEQRDSAMYRCASSRSLRGAETQYFGPGTRLLVL.

At least ten counts were recorded for this clonotype. The V and J genes are TRBV5-5 and TRBJ1-5, with 7 bases identical to TRBD1. J gave up 5 bases and V 3 bases, and 5 bases lay outside the gene matches. Germline values: CDR1 SGHKS, CDR2 YYEKEE (reference sequence). CDR3 size: 14 residues. The CDR3 nucleotides are TGTGCCAGCAGCTGGGGGGACAGCTATCAGCCCCAGCATTTT. It yields the protein CASSWGDSYQPQHF. The full variable domain, its missing parts supplied by reference TRBV5-5 and TRBJ1-5, is DAGVTQSPTHLIKTRGQQVTLRCSPISGHKSVSWYQQVLGQGPQFIFQYYEKEERGRGNFPDRFSARQFPNYSSELNVNALLLGDSALYLCASSWGDSYQPQHFGDGTRLSIL.

This sequence joins TRBV12-3 or TRBV12-4 and TRBJ2-5; D remains ambiguous. Trimming took 2 bases from V and 3 from J, leaving 7 bases between them. The CDR3 is made up of 13 amino acids. CDR3 DNA: TGTGCCAGCAGTTTAAGGCAGAAAGAGACCCAGTACTTC. Amino acids: CASSLRQKETQYF.